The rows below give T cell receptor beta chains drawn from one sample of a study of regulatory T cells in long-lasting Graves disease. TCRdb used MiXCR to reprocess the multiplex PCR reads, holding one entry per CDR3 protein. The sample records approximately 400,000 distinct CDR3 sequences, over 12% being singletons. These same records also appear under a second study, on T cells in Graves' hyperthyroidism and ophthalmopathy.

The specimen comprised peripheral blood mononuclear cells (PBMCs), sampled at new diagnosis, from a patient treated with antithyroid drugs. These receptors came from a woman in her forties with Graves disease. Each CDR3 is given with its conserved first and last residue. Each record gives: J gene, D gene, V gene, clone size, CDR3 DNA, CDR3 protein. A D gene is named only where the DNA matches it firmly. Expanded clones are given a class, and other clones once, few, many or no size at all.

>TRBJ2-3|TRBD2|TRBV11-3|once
TGTGCCAGCAGCCATAGCGGGATCACAGATACGCAGTATTTT
CASSHSGITDTQYF
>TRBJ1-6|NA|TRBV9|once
TGTGCCAGCAGCCCACAGGGCGGGAATTCACCCCTCCACTTT
CASSPQGGNSPLHF
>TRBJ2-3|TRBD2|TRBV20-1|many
TGCAGTGCAGCATTAGCGGGAGGAGGCACAGATACGCAGTATTTT
CSAALAGGGTDTQYF
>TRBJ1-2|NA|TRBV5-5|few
TGTGCCAGCAGCTTGGTTGAGGACTATGGCTACACCTTC
CASSLVEDYGYTF
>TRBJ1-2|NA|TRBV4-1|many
TGCGCCAGCAGCCAACAGGGGACGGCTAACTATGGCTACACCTTC
CASSQQGTANYGYTF
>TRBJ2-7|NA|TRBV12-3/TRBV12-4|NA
TGTGCCAGCAGTTCAACAGATACCTACGAGCAGTACTTC
CASSSTDTYEQYF
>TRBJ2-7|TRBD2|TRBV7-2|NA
TGTGCCAGCAGCTTAGAGGGAGGGCAGTTCTACGAGCAGTACTTC
CASSLEGGQFYEQYF
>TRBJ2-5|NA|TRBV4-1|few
TGCGCCAGCAGCCAAGCCGCCGGCGGGCGGGATTTCTCGGAGACCCAGTACTTC
CASSQAAGGRDFSETQYF
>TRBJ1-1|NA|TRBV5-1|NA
TGCGCCAGCAGCTTGAGGGGGGTCCACTTTGAGGCAGGCACTGAAGCTTTCTTT
CASSLRGVHFEAGTEAFF
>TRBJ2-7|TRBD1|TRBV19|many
TGTGCCAGTAGGGGGACAGGGGAGTCCTACGAGCAGTACTTC
CASRGTGESYEQYF
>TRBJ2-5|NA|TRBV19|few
TGTGCCAGTAATTACAGGGTGGGGGAGACCCAGTACTTC
CASNYRVGETQYF
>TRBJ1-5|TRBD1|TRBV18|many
TGTGCCAGCTCACCGGACGAGGACAGGGGTAATCAGCCCCAGCATTTT
CASSPDEDRGNQPQHF
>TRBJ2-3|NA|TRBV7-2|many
TGTGCCAGCAGCCTTGACTCTTCCGGCACAGATACGCAGTATTTT
CASSLDSSGTDTQYF
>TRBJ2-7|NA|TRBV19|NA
TGTGCCAGTAGTATTTCCAAGAGCTACGAGCAGTACTTC
CASSISKSYEQYF
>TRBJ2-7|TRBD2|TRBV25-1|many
TGTGCCAGCAGTGAAAGGGCTAGCGGGACCTACGAGCAGTACTTC
CASSERASGTYEQYF
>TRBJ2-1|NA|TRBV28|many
TGTGCCAGCAGTTTATTGGGTACAAGCGGCAATGAGCAGTTCTTC
CASSLLGTSGNEQFF
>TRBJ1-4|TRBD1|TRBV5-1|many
TGCGCCAGCAGCTCGTCCGACAGGGGGCCTGAAAAACTGTTTTTT
CASSSSDRGPEKLFF
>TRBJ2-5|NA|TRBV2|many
TGTGCCAGCAGTGAAGACGGTGCGGACAGAAGAGAGACCCAGTACTTC
CASSEDGADRRETQYF
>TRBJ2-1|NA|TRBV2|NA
TGTGCCAGCACATGGGGGAGATACAATGAGCAGTTCTTC
CASTWGRYNEQFF
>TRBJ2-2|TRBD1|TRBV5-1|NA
TGCGCCAGCAGCTTACAGGGGCCTTCGAACACCGGGGAGCTGTTTTTT
CASSLQGPSNTGELFF
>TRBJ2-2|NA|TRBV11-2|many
TGTGCCAGCAGCTTTGGGCAGGGTGGTCACACCGGGGAGCTGTTTTTT
CASSFGQGGHTGELFF
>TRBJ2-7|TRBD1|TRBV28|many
TGTGCCAGCAGTCCACGGACAGGGGGCAGGTACGAGCAGTACTTC
CASSPRTGGRYEQYF
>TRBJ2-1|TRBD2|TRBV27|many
TGTGCCAGCAGTCTCAGACTAGCGGTGTCCTACAATGAGCAGTTCTTC
CASSLRLAVSYNEQFF
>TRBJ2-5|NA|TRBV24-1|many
TGTGCCACCAGTGATTTGCTTGGGTTACTAGAGACCCAGTACTTC
CATSDLLGLLETQYF
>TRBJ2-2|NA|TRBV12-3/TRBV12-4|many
TGTGCCAGCAGAAAAACTAGTTCCGGGGAGCTGTTTTTT
CASRKTSSGELFF
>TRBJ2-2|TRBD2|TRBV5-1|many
TGCGCCAGCAGGGCTAGCGGGACAACCGGGGAGCTGTTTTTT
CASRASGTTGELFF
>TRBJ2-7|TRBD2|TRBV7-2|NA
TGTGCCAGCAGCTTCGGGACTAGCGGGAGTTTTGACGAGCAGTACTTC
CASSFGTSGSFDEQYF
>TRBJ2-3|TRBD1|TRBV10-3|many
TGTGCCATCAGTGCCGTTACGTTGGGAGGACAGGGGCGGATCACAGATACGCAGTATTTT
CAISAVTLGGQGRITDTQYF
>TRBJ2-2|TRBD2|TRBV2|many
TGTGCCCTGGGCGGGGGAAGGAACACCGGGGAGCTGTTTTTT
CALGGGRNTGELFF
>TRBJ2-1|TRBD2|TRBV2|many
TGTGCCAGCAGTGATCGGACTAGCGGAGAACTCTACAATGAGCAGTTCTTC
CASSDRTSGELYNEQFF
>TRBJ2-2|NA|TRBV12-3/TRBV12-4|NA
TGTGCCAGCAGTTTGGCTGGGTACACCGGGGAGCTGTTTTTT
CASSLAGYTGELFF
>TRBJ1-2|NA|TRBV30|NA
TGTGCCTGGAGTGGGACAGTATATGGCTACACCTTC
CAWSGTVYGYTF
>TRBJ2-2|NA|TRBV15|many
TGTGCCACCCCCACCCCGGATAACACCGGGGAGCTGTTTTTT
CATPTPDNTGELFF
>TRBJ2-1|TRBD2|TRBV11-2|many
TGTGCCAGCAGCTTAGGACTAGCGGGAGTTCCATCCCCAAATGAGCAGTTCTTC
CASSLGLAGVPSPNEQFF
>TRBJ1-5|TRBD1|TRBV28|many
TGTGCCAGCAGGTGGACAGGGAGGGTTGGTCAGCCCCAGCATTTT
CASRWTGRVGQPQHF
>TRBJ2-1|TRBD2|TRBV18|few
TGTGCCAGCTCAGCTGCGGGACTAGCGGGAGCAGATGAGCAGTTCTTC
CASSAAGLAGADEQFF
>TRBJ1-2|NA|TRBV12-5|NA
TGTGCTAGTGCCCTCGACGGAGATGGCTACACCTTC
CASALDGDGYTF
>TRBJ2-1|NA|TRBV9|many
TGTGCCAGCAGCAGGCGGGACCCCTACAATGAGCAGTTCTTC
CASSRRDPYNEQFF
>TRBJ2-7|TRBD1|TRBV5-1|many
TGCGCCAGCAGCTTGGGGGGACAGCATCGCTACGAGCAGTACTTC
CASSLGGQHRYEQYF
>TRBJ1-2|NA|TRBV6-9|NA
TGTGCCAGCAGTTACTCCGGCACTCCGAAGGGCGATGGCTGCACCTTC
CASSYSGTPKGDGCTF
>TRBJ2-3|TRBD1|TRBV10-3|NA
TGTGCCATCCACGGACAGGGGGACGCAGATACGCAGTATTTT
CAIHGQGDADTQYF
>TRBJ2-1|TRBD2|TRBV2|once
TGTGCCAGCAGCGCGACTAGCGGGAGAGGAAAATCCTACAATGAGCAGTTCTTC
CASSATSGRGKSYNEQFF